The 27 T cell receptor beta chains below all came from one sample that was sequenced in a study of tumor and adjacent non-tumor tissue in lung cancer. A modified ARM-PCR protocol with three rounds of nested PCR amplified TCRbeta. A single record per CDR3 protein comes from TCRdb applying MiXCR to the multiplex PCR reads. The table shows approximately 79,000 distinct CDR3 sequences, with around 77% occurring only once. This sample's RNA came from whole unsorted tissue. Sequencing was carried out using lung tumor tissue. The origin of the receptors is a woman aged 40 to 50 with non-small cell lung cancer.

This sequence joins TRBV11-2 and TRBJ1-3; no reliable D call. The CDR3 is 14 amino acids. The V end was cut by 10 bases, the J end by 3 bases, with 16 bases between. Germline V gene lookup returns CDR1 SGHAT and CDR2 FQNNGV. In nucleotides, the CDR3 is TGTGCCAACATCCCCCTGGGCTTTGGAAACACCATATATTTT. Translated, it gives CANIPLGFGNTIYF.

This clonotype was seen only once. The chain recombines TRBV7-9 with TRBJ1-1, with D hard to call. V lost 7 bases to trimming and J lost 2 bases, with 14 bases between them. The CDR3 totals 14 residues. The germline V gene encodes CDR1 SEHNR and CDR2 FQNEAQ (reference sequence). CDR3: CASMVSAGNTEAFF. DNA of the CDR3: TGTGCCAGCATGGTCTCGGCGGGTAACACTGAAGCTTTCTTT.

On this clonotype itself: The junction differs from germline at one of its ends, possibly a read error. The J gene is TRBJ2-1, the V gene TRBV11-1; TRBD2 might be the D (5 bases). Germline values: CDR1 SGHAT, CDR2 FQDESV (reference sequence). CDR3 length equals 17 residues. This CDR3 reads CASSSMDWASSFIEQFF. The CDR3 nucleotides read TGTGCCAGTAGCTCCATGGACTGGGCAAGCTCCTTCATTGAGCAGTTCTTC.

This clonotype was observed a few times. This chain links TRBV20-1 with TRBJ2-5; 10 bases fit TRBD1. The CDR3 totals 15 residues. Germline-derived CDR1 and CDR2 are DFQATT and SNEGSKA (reference sequence). With 5 bases clipped from V and 7 bases from J, the junction kept 13 bases outside the gene matches. The CDR3 DNA reads TGCAGTGCTGGGGACAGGGGAGAGGGGGCAGCGACCCAGTACTTC. Its protein product is CSAGDRGEGAATQYF.

This clonotype was observed at least ten times. The V and J genes are TRBV4-2 and TRBJ2-3, with TRBD2 matching 8 bases. The CDR3 sequence is 15 residues long. The germline V gene encodes CDR1 LGHNA and CDR2 YNFKEQ. The V gene end was trimmed by 1 base and the J gene end by 2 bases; junction bases not matched to a gene: 2. The CDR3 DNA reads as TGTGCCAGCAGCCAAGCTAGCGGGCCCACAGATACGCAGTATTTT. Translated, it gives CASSQASGPTDTQYF.

This clonotype was seen at least ten times. The chain combines TRBV5-1 with TRBJ1-5; 7 positions match TRBD1. The CDR3 contains 13 residues. Germline V gene data show CDR1 as SGHRS and CDR2 as YFSETQ. Unmatched junction bases numbered 1, after V lost 0 bases and J lost 7 bases. CDR3 bases: TGCGCCAGCAGCTTGGCCAGGGGGCAGCCCCAGCATTTT. It codes for CASSLARGQPQHF.

In regard to this clonotype: At one end, the junction sequence differs from germline, possibly due to a read error. The chain links TRBV6-1 to TRBJ1-6; D gene unclear. This CDR3 has 13 residues. Germline V lookup: CDR1 MNHNS, CDR2 SASEGT. This CDR3 reads CTSRSQWNSPLHF. The CDR3 nucleotides read TGTACCAGCCGGAGTCAGTGGAATTCACCCCTCCACTTT.

Concerning this clonotype: Given the absence of the conserved phenylalanine or tryptophan at the CDR3 end, a read error is likely. No DNA is shown, since the ends of the CDR3 on it are uncertain; the CDR3 is the one TCRdb lists. The chain couples TRBV11-2 to TRBJ2-5; the D call in the table, TRBD2, was not verified against the DNA. CDR1 is SGHAT and CDR2 is FQNNGV in the germline V gene. The CDR3 is 14 amino acids in total, end residues counted. The CDR3 sequence is CASSLSSGQETQCL.

Concerning this clonotype: At one boundary the junction diverges from the germline segment, which might be a read error. The V call is TRBV28, the J call TRBJ2-3; 8 bases align to TRBD2. Germline lookup yields CDR1 MDHEN and CDR2 SYDVKM. The CDR3 totals 16 residues. The CDR3 DNA is TGTGCCAGCAGTTTCGGGAGTAGCGGGGACCCCGATACACAGTATTTT. Its translation is CASSFGSSGDPDTQYF.

The chain has TRBV7-2 and TRBJ2-2; a weak D match, TRBD2 (5 bases). This CDR3 has 15 amino acids. Trimming shortened V by 4 bases and J by 5 bases, and 14 bases separated the two germline ends. Germline CDR1 SGHTA, CDR2 FQGNSA. CDR3 DNA: TGTGCCAGCAGCTCCACTAGGGTTTCGACCGGGGAGCTGTTTTTT. This encodes CASSSTRVSTGELFF.

The table lists this clonotype with many counts. The chain uses TRBV28 and TRBJ2-1, with 9 positions matching TRBD2. V lost 6 bases to trimming and J lost 10 bases; unmatched junction nucleotides: 7. Germline values: CDR1 MDHEN, CDR2 SYDVKM. The CDR3 loop spans 13 amino acids. The CDR3 region has the DNA TGTGCCAGCAGATGGGGACTAGCAGGGGAGCAGTTCTTC. It specifies CASRWGLAGEQFF.

Only a few counts were recorded for this clonotype. The missing conserved phenylalanine or tryptophan at the end of this CDR3 makes a read error likely. V usage is TRBV11-2 and J usage is TRBJ2-1; D gene uncertain. The CDR3 runs to 13 residues. CDR1 is SGHAT, CDR2 FQNNGV, per germline. V was pared by 8 bases and J by 8 bases, with 16 bases between. DNA for the CDR3: TGTGCCAGCGGCTCCGACGCCGGCGATGAGCAGTTCGTC. Translating gives CASGSDAGDEQFV.

As for this clonotype: This may come from a read error, since a much larger clone is one base off. The chain carries TRBV20-1 and TRBJ2-7, with 10 bases aligning to TRBD2. Germline CDR1 reads DFQATT; CDR2 reads SNEGSKA (reference sequence). This CDR3 region has 14 residues. The CDR3 nucleotides read TGCTGTGCTGCCCCAAGCGGGAGGGCCTACGAGCAGTACTTC. Amino acids: CCAAPSGRAYEQYF.

The J gene is TRBJ2-3, the V gene TRBV6-1, with 11 nucleotides matching TRBD1. Trimming at V came to 10 bases and at J to 15 bases, leaving 24 bases not matched to a gene. Germline V CDR1 and CDR2: MNHNS, SASEGT. This CDR3 comprises 16 residues. This CDR3 is CATCEDRGRGTDTLYF. CDR3 sequence (DNA): TGTGCCACATGCGAGGACAGGGGGCGAGGGACAGATACGCTTTATTTT.

This clonotype was seen a few times. This CDR3 fails to terminate in the conserved phenylalanine or tryptophan, so it likely reflects a read error. The rearrangement uses TRBV29-1 and TRBJ2-1; D unresolved. Germline V gene lookup returns CDR1 SQVTM and CDR2 ANQGSEA. This CDR3 has 14 residues. The CDR3 sequence is CTVEDPRSYNEQFI. The CDR3 nucleotides read TGCACCGTTGAAGACCCTAGGAGCTACAATGAGCAGTTCATC.

As concerns this clonotype: Possible read error: a much larger clone is one base away. The chain joins TRBV7-8 to TRBJ2-3; D unresolved. This CDR3 spans 16 amino acids. The V gene lost 7 bases and the J gene lost 2 bases, with 19 bases spanning the gap. Germline values: CDR1 SGHVS, CDR2 FQNEAQ. CDR3 sequence: CASTVDVSGDTDTQYF. Here the CDR3 DNA reads TGTGCCAGCACCGTCGATGTTTCGGGTGACACAGATACGCAGTATTTT.

The chain combines TRBV30 with TRBJ1-1, with D unresolved. This CDR3 contains 14 residues. Deletions cut 5 bases from V and 4 bases from J, with 17 bases between. Germline V lookup: CDR1 GTSNPN, CDR2 SVGIG (reference sequence). The DNA of the CDR3 is TGTGCCTGGTATGGGCAGGCTCTGGCCACTGAAGCTTTCTTT. This sequence encodes CAWYGQALATEAFF.

Turning to this clonotype: A read error may produce the germline difference seen at one junction end. V usage is TRBV11-3 and J usage is TRBJ2-1; D unresolved. CDR3 length equals 15 residues. CDR1 and CDR2 from the germline V gene are SGHNT and YENEEA. The CDR3 loop is CTSNLRFDQNNEQFF. CDR3 DNA sequence: TGTACCAGCAACTTACGCTTCGACCAAAACAATGAGCAGTTCTTC.

The sample holds a few counts of this clonotype. This likely comes from a read error, as the CDR3 has no conserved phenylalanine or tryptophan at its end. The chain employs TRBV2 and TRBJ2-7, with 7 bases lining up with TRBD1. This CDR3 has 13 amino acids. V dropped 6 bases and J dropped 3; count of bases not matched to a gene: 5. Germline CDR1 is SNHLY and CDR2 is FYNNEI. CDR3 DNA: TGTGCCAGCAGGGCTGGACAGGTCTACGAGCAGTACTTA. This encodes CASRAGQVYEQYL.

The rearrangement joins TRBV28 to TRBJ1-5, with 7 bases identical to TRBD1. V lost 3 bases and J lost 5; bases outside the gene matches: 7. CDR1 and CDR2 (germline): MDHEN, SYDVKM. The CDR3 totals 15 residues. CDR3 nucleotides: TGTGCCAGCAGTTTCGGGACAGTGGGCGATCAGCCCCAGCATTTT. Its protein is CASSFGTVGDQPQHF.

In the case of this clonotype: A single base separates this from a much larger clone, so it may be a read error. The rearrangement joins TRBV20-1 to TRBJ2-5; possibly TRBD1 for D (5 bases). V was shortened by 5 bases and J by 3 bases, with 13 bases between the two germline ends. The CDR3 has 13 residues. The V gene's germline CDR1 is DFQATT and CDR2 SNEGSKA (reference sequence). The CDR3 is CSAVDRNKETQYF. The CDR3 DNA sequence: TGCAGTGCTGTCGACAGAAATAAAGAGACCCAGTACTTC.

A remark on this clonotype: The junction does not match germline at one end; this may be a read error. The CDR3 coding sequence is TGTGCCAGCAAGGGCAGGGTTAATCATCCCCAACATTTT. Its protein product is CASKGRVNHPQHF. The chain couples TRBV6-5 to TRBJ1-5; maybe TRBD1 (5 bases). The CDR3 spans 13 residues. CDR1 and CDR2 (germline): MNHEY, SVGAGI.

The V gene is TRBV29-1, the J gene TRBJ2-3; 13 bases match TRBD2. The junction had 12 bases not matched to a gene; V was cut back by 5 bases and J by 1 base. Germline assignment: CDR1 SQVTM and CDR2 ANQGSEA. There are 18 residues in the CDR3. DNA of the CDR3: TGCAGCGTTCCCAGGACTAGCGGGGGTTACAGTGGCACAGATACGCAGTATTTT. This translates into CSVPRTSGGYSGTDTQYF.

In the case of this clonotype: The junction and the germline gene differ at one end; a read error may be behind it. The gene calls are TRBV6-2 or TRBV6-3 and TRBJ2-7; D is undetermined. Germline CDR1 is MNHEY and CDR2 is SVGEGT. This CDR3 is built from 15 residues. The CDR3 DNA reads as TGTGCCAGCATTTACTCGTATGGTAAGGCGGACGAGCAGTACTTC. It codes for CASIYSYGKADEQYF.

Details on this clonotype: A junction boundary mismatches the germline segment, possibly from a read error. The chain couples TRBV11-1 to TRBJ2-5; no clear D. Germline values: CDR1 SGHAT, CDR2 FQDESV (reference sequence). CDR3 length: 13 residues. CDR3 nucleotide sequence: TGTGCTAGCAGCCAACGTGGCGTGTCGATCCAGTACTTC. Its protein is CASSQRGVSIQYF.

Regarding this clonotype: One end of the junction varies from germline; a read error may be responsible. The chain links TRBV6-6 to TRBJ2-3; 10 bases are a match to TRBD2. Germline CDR1 MNHNY, CDR2 SVGAGI (reference sequence). The CDR3 spans 18 residues. The CDR3 region has the DNA TGTACCAGCAGTCAGACAGGGGATCTAGCGGGAGAGAGGAATACGCAGTATTTT. Translated: CTSSQTGDLAGERNTQYF.

Notes on this clonotype: This may be a read error: a much more frequent sequence differs by one nucleotide. The chain has TRBV4-1 and TRBJ2-4; D is perhaps TRBD1 (7 bases). Germline assignment: CDR1 MGHRA and CDR2 YSYEKL. This CDR3 spans 16 amino acids. CDR3 in amino acids: CANSQGVADAKNIQYF. The CDR3 DNA sequence: TGCGCCAACAGCCAGGGGGTAGCGGATGCCAAAAACATTCAGTACTTC.